A selection of T cell receptor beta chains follows, all from one sample in a study of T-cell reconstitution after alpha-beta-depleted transplantation in children. From the PCR reads, TCRdb called clonotypes with MiXCR, one entry per CDR3 protein. The sample gives 450,000 to 500,000 distinct CDR3 sequences, approximately 12% of which show up once; around 6.1% is in the top ten. The starting material was PBMCs from the stem cell graft donor, obtained from the stem cell graft. These receptors were taken from a human donor who donated a stem cell graft to a child with combined immunodeficiency. Each CDR3 is given with its conserved first and last residue. The order of the fields is CDR3 length, V gene, J gene, clone size, D gene, CDR3 protein, CDR3 DNA. D genes are given only for firm matches. Clone size is not always given. Where it is, it says once, few, many or a class for expanded clones.

15	TRBV6-1	TRBJ2-7	many	NA	CASSTDAGGSYEQYF	TGTGCCAGCAGTACGGACGCAGGAGGCTCCTACGAGCAGTACTTC
14	TRBV30	TRBJ2-2	NA	NA	CAWSALSLGGELFF	TGTGCCTGGAGTGCTCTTTCCCTGGGCGGGGAGCTGTTTTTT
12	TRBV20-1	TRBJ2-1	NA	TRBD1	CSARGDSEAQFF	TGCAGTGCTAGAGGGGACAGCGAAGCGCAGTTCTTC
20	TRBV7-3	TRBJ2-1	few	NA	CASSSFGGTEGAGSYNEQFF	TGTGCCAGCAGCTCCTTCGGCGGCACGGAGGGGGCAGGGTCCTACAATGAGCAGTTCTTC
16	TRBV29-1	TRBJ2-2	NA	TRBD1	CSVKPGGQGNTGELFF	TGCAGCGTCAAACCGGGGGGACAGGGTAACACCGGGGAGCTGTTTTTT
11	TRBV12-3/TRBV12-4	TRBJ2-5	many	NA	CASSQTETQYF	TGTGCCAGCAGCCAAACAGAGACCCAGTACTTC
16	TRBV19	TRBJ1-1	NA	TRBD1	CASSIDKGQGNTEAFF	TGTGCCAGTAGTATAGATAAGGGACAGGGGAACACTGAAGCTTTCTTT
16	TRBV2	TRBJ2-3	NA	NA	CASSEALLKLGDTQYF	TGTGCCAGCAGTGAAGCGCTTCTCAAGCTGGGAGATACGCAGTATTTT
12	TRBV21-1	TRBJ2-1	many	NA	CASSQRWDRDLF	TGTGCCAGCAGCCAAAGGTGGGACAGGGACCTCTTC
17	TRBV12-3/TRBV12-4	TRBJ2-7	NA	TRBD2	CASSWGMGRGGRYEQYF	TGTGCCAGCAGTTGGGGGATGGGGCGGGGGGGCCGGTACGAGCAGTACTTC
15	TRBV6-5	TRBJ2-5	few	NA	CASSRGGVGKETQYF	TGTGCCAGCAGCAGAGGAGGGGTAGGGAAAGAGACCCAGTACTTC
15	TRBV20-1	TRBJ2-3	many	TRBD2	CSASTTSGKVYTQYF	TGCAGTGCTAGCACGACTAGCGGGAAAGTTTATACGCAGTATTTT
13	TRBV28	TRBJ2-3	many	NA	CASRISSIDTQYF	TGTGCCAGCAGGATTTCCTCGATAGATACGCAGTATTTT
18	TRBV11-2	TRBJ2-7	NA	TRBD1	CASSFIRGQGALLYEQYF	TGTGCCAGCAGCTTCATCCGGGGACAGGGAGCCCTCCTGTACGAGCAGTACTTC
15	TRBV6-1	TRBJ2-4	NA	NA	CANSPLILAKNIQYF	TGTGCCAACAGTCCCCTGATCCTGGCCAAAAACATTCAGTACTTC
11	TRBV12-3/TRBV12-4	TRBJ2-1	NA	NA	CAGGGPNEQFF	TGTGCGGGAGGGGGTCCGAATGAGCAGTTCTTC
16	TRBV6-1	TRBJ1-1	NA	NA	CASSDGGLGLNTEAFF	TGTGCCAGCAGTGATGGGGGGTTGGGGCTGAACACTGAAGCTTTCTTT
17	TRBV4-3	TRBJ2-7	many	TRBD2	CASSQDWTSGASYEQYF	TGCGCCAGCAGCCAAGATTGGACTAGCGGGGCCTCCTACGAGCAGTACTTC
14	TRBV18	TRBJ2-7	NA	NA	CASSPWTTSYEQYF	TGTGCCAGCTCGCCATGGACGACATCATACGAGCAGTACTTC
14	TRBV12-3/TRBV12-4	TRBJ2-7	many	TRBD1	CASCGGQFDYEQYF	TGTGCCAGTTGTGGGGGACAGTTTGACTACGAGCAGTACTTC
16	TRBV20-1	TRBJ1-4	few	NA	CSARDLTDNTNEKLFF	TGCAGTGCTAGAGATCTGACGGACAATACTAATGAAAAACTGTTTTTT
12	TRBV6-6	TRBJ2-7	many	NA	CASSDFLLEQYF	TGTGCCAGTTCTGATTTCTTGTTAGAGCAGTACTTC
13	TRBV4-3	TRBJ2-7	many	NA	CASSQDRLYEQYF	TGCGCCAGCAGCCAAGATCGGCTTTACGAGCAGTACTTC
13	TRBV9	TRBJ2-1	NA	NA	CASCPRPDNEQFF	TGTGCCAGCTGCCCCCGCCCGGACAATGAGCAGTTCTTC
15	TRBV10-3	TRBJ1-5	many	NA	CAISEAFRENQPQHF	TGTGCCATCAGTGAGGCTTTCAGGGAAAATCAGCCCCAGCATTTT
16	TRBV21-1	TRBJ2-6	NA	NA	CASSKGRFSGANVLTF	TGTGCCAGCAGCAAAGGGCGTTTTTCTGGGGCCAACGTCCTGACTTTC
14	TRBV6-2/TRBV6-3	TRBJ2-7	many	TRBD1	CASSFRDRAYEQYF	TGTGCCAGCAGTTTCCGGGACAGGGCCTACGAGCAGTACTTC
15	TRBV19	TRBJ2-1	NA	TRBD1	CASRNPGQSYNEQFF	TGTGCCAGTAGGAATCCGGGACAGTCCTACAATGAGCAGTTCTTC
17	TRBV12-3/TRBV12-4	TRBJ2-5	few	NA	CASTQRVDSWVRETQYF	TGTGCCAGCACCCAAAGGGTGGACAGTTGGGTGAGGGAGACCCAGTACTTC
16	TRBV10-3	TRBJ2-5	NA	NA	CAISEMRGGYQETRYF	TGTGCCATCAGTGAAATGAGGGGGGGGTACCAAGAGACCCGGTACTTC
15	TRBV24-1	TRBJ2-3	few	NA	CATSDLAGDTDTQYF	TGTGCCACCAGTGATTTGGCAGGGGACACAGATACGCAGTATTTT
15	TRBV3-1	TRBJ1-5	few	NA	CASSQGGNGNQPQHF	TGTGCCAGCAGCCAAGGGGGGAACGGCAATCAGCCCCAGCATTTT
13	TRBV5-5	TRBJ2-7	NA	NA	CASTLGRFYEQYF	TGTGCCAGCACCTTAGGGCGGTTCTACGAGCAGTACTTC
17	TRBV7-2	TRBJ2-2	NA	TRBD1	CASSLFPQGAETGELFF	TGTGCCAGCAGCTTATTCCCCCAGGGGGCAGAGACCGGGGAGCTGTTTTTT
14	TRBV24-1	TRBJ2-7	once	TRBD2	CATSDRLAGDEQYF	TGTGCCACCAGTGATCGCTTAGCGGGAGACGAGCAGTACTTC
11	TRBV12-3/TRBV12-4	TRBJ2-1	many	NA	CASSLHVDRFF	TGTGCCAGCAGTTTACATGTAGACCGGTTCTTC
18	TRBV24-1	TRBJ2-2	many	NA	CATSRRDDRGLYTGELFF	TGTGCCACCAGTCGGCGTGATGATAGGGGTTTGTACACCGGGGAGCTGTTTTTT
12	TRBV12-5	TRBJ2-3	NA	NA	CASGRFPDTQYF	TGTGCTAGTGGCCGCTTTCCAGATACGCAGTATTTT
13	TRBV7-8	TRBJ1-6	NA	NA	CASSPDAGVSLHF	TGTGCCAGCAGCCCCGATGCCGGGGTGAGCCTCCACTTT
12	TRBV29-1	TRBJ2-1	few	NA	CSVEGQINEQFF	TGCAGCGTTGAAGGGCAGATTAATGAGCAGTTCTTC
16	TRBV9	TRBJ2-1	few	NA	CASSVDGRGTYNEQFF	TGTGCCAGCAGCGTAGACGGCAGGGGAACCTACAATGAGCAGTTCTTC
15	TRBV7-2	TRBJ2-7	NA	TRBD1	CASSRDRDSSYEQYF	TGTGCCAGCAGCCGGGACAGGGACAGCTCCTACGAGCAGTACTTC
16	TRBV6-5	TRBJ1-2	NA	TRBD1	CASSYRGGTGVYGYTF	TGTGCCAGCAGTTACCGAGGAGGGACAGGAGTCTATGGCTACACCTTC
14	TRBV29-1	TRBJ2-1	many	TRBD2	CSARTSGRGDEQFF	TGCAGCGCTAGGACTAGCGGGAGAGGCGATGAGCAGTTCTTC
12	TRBV13	TRBJ2-5	NA	NA	CASSLGTTPNHF	TGTGCCAGCAGCTTAGGAACCACGCCAAATCACTTC
15	TRBV18	TRBJ2-1	NA	TRBD1	CASSLGQGRVGEQFF	TGTGCCAGCTCACTTGGACAGGGAAGAGTTGGTGAGCAGTTCTTC
15	TRBV29-1	TRBJ2-1	NA	TRBD1	CSVEGTQGASNEQFF	TGCAGCGTTGAAGGAACACAGGGGGCCAGCAATGAGCAGTTCTTC
15	TRBV5-4	TRBJ2-1	few	NA	CASSPGGVSYNEQFF	TGTGCCAGCAGCCCCGGAGGGGTGTCCTACAATGAGCAGTTCTTC
16	TRBV6-4	TRBJ2-1	once	TRBD2	CASSKQLAGMYNEQFF	TGTGCCAGCAGTAAACAGCTAGCGGGGATGTACAATGAGCAGTTCTTC
12	TRBV3-1	TRBJ2-7	many	NA	CASSQDTVEQYF	TGTGCCAGCAGCCAAGATACGGTTGAGCAGTACTTC
13	TRBV9	TRBJ2-7	many	NA	CASSLAEGLEQYF	TGTGCCAGCAGCCTAGCAGAAGGTCTCGAGCAGTACTTC
15	TRBV5-5	TRBJ2-5	NA	NA	CASSLDPGTIETQYF	TGTGCCAGCAGCTTGGACCCTGGCACTATAGAGACCCAGTACTTC
13	TRBV7-9	TRBJ1-1	many	NA	CASRPGDLTEAFF	TGTGCCAGCAGACCCGGGGATTTGACTGAAGCTTTCTTT
15	TRBV7-3	TRBJ2-1	NA	TRBD2	CASSPAGGPNNEQFF	TGTGCCAGCAGCCCAGCGGGAGGGCCCAACAATGAGCAGTTCTTC
10	TRBV20-1	TRBJ1-1	many	NA	CSARGGRAFF	TGCAGTGCTAGAGGGGGAAGAGCTTTCTTT
14	TRBV12-3/TRBV12-4	TRBJ2-5	many	NA	CASSETPLGRTQYF	TGTGCCAGCAGTGAGACACCGTTGGGACGGACCCAGTACTTC
13	TRBV29-1	TRBJ2-4	NA	NA	CSAVQGPGSIQYF	TGCAGCGCTGTACAGGGACCGGGGAGCATTCAGTACTTC
14	TRBV6-5	TRBJ2-3	NA	NA	CASSPDPWGDTQYF	TGTGCCAGCAGTCCCGACCCATGGGGAGATACGCAGTATTTT